This TCR beta chain was sequenced during a study of OX40 agonist ivuxolimab in advanced cancers. TCRdb's copy holds only in-frame clones and misses some; the assay was immunoSEQ multiplex PCR. Seen here are about 38,000 clones, 60% to 85% observed once, and the top ten hold approximately 9.8%. The V segment lost 1 base and the J segment 4 bases; nucleotides outside the gene matches: 3. Per the germline V gene, CDR1 is SGHAT and CDR2 is FQNNGV. The CDR3 runs 16 residues. Sequencing used CD4+ or CD8+ T cells sorted from blood, obtained in a trial of the OX40 agonist ivuxolimab. The clonotype originates from an adult with an advanced solid tumor such as melanoma, head and neck, liver or kidney cancer. The rearrangement uses TRBV11-2 and TRBJ2-1; 11 nucleotides align to TRBD1. CDR3 sequence reads: CASSLGGTGGYNEQFF. DNA for the CDR3: TGTGCCAGCAGCTTAGGAGGGACAGGGGGGTACAATGAGCAGTTCTTC.